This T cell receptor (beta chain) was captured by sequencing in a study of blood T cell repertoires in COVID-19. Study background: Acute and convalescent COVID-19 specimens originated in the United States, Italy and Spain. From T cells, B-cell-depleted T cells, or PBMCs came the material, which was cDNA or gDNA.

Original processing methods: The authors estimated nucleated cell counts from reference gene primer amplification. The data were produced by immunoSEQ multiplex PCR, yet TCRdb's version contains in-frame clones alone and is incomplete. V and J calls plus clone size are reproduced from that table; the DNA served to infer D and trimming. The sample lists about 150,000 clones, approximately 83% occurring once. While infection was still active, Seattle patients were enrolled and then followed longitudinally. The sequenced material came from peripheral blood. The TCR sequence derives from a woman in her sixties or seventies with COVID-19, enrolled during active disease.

The CDR3 loop reads CASSLSLAGVADTQYF. The CDR3, as DNA: TGTGCCAGCAGCTTAAGTCTAGCGGGAGTGGCAGATACGCAGTATTTT. This sequence joins TRBV11-3 and TRBJ2-3, with 10 nucleotides matching TRBD2. The CDR3 consists of 16 residues. The V segment lost 2 bases and the J segment 4 bases; nucleotides outside the gene matches: 6. The germline V gene encodes CDR1 SGHNT and CDR2 YENEEA.